The 9 T cell receptor beta chains listed next were all sequenced from one sample in a study of identical twins. TCRdb re-called the 5' RACE reads with MiXCR, one entry per CDR3 protein. This table holds 100,000 or so distinct CDR3 sequences, roughly 6% found once. The sample taken for sequencing was memory T cells sorted from blood. These receptor sequences come from a woman aged 50 to 60 in good health.

This clonotype came up many times. J is TRBJ2-1 and V is TRBV24-1; unclear D gene. The CDR3 runs 14 residues. From germline, CDR1 is KGHDR and CDR2 SFDVKD. The V and J ends lost 4 bases and 7 bases respectively, with 13 bases between them. The CDR3 spells CATSDESDVNEQFF. In DNA, the CDR3 is TGTGCCACCAGTGACGAGAGTGACGTTAATGAGCAGTTCTTC.

This clonotype was seen only a few times. The gene calls are TRBV9 and TRBJ1-1, with 7 bases fitting TRBD1. The CDR3 has 15 amino acids. The germline CDR1 and CDR2 sequences are SGDLS and YYNGEE. Trimming cost V 0 bases and J 4 bases; bases outside gene matches: 6. CDR3: CASSVGGTGATEAFF. DNA for the CDR3: TGTGCCAGCAGCGTAGGAGGTACAGGGGCCACTGAAGCTTTCTTT.

This clonotype showed up many times. The CDR3 nucleotides are TGTGCCAGCAGCCAAGAAATGGCTACTCCTGAAGCTTTCTTT. It yields the protein CASSQEMATPEAFF. The rearrangement links TRBV4-2 to TRBJ1-1, with no clear D. The CDR3 spans 14 residues. CDR1 LGHNA and CDR2 YNFKEQ come from the germline V gene. Trimming stripped 0 bases from V and 6 bases from J, with 11 bases between.

J is TRBJ1-4 and V is TRBV9; D call uncertain. V lost 1 base and J lost 4, with 11 bases in between. The length of the CDR3 is 15 residues. Germline V gives CDR1 SGDLS, CDR2 YYNGEE. CDR3 loop: CASSVMGEHNEKLFF. DNA of the CDR3: TGTGCCAGCAGCGTAATGGGAGAACATAATGAAAAACTGTTTTTT.

This clonotype was counted ten times or more. The rearrangement links TRBV10-3 to TRBJ1-2; 7 positions match TRBD1. Germline V lookup: CDR1 ENHRY, CDR2 SYGVKD. The CDR3 totals 15 residues. V lost 4 bases, J lost 3 bases, and 8 bases stayed unmatched. In nucleotides, the CDR3 is TGTGCCATCAGTGGTCTAAGGGGGCAGGACTATGGCTACACCTTC. The encoded protein is CAISGLRGQDYGYTF.

This clonotype has ten or more counts. CDR3 sequence reads: CASSIVADSYNEQFF. The CDR3 coding sequence is TGTGCCAGTAGTATAGTGGCAGATTCCTACAATGAGCAGTTCTTC. This chain connects TRBV19 to TRBJ2-1; no definite D call. The CDR3 extends over 15 amino acids. CDR1 is LNHDA, CDR2 SQIVND, per germline (reference sequence). The germline V and J ends were trimmed by 1 base and 1 base, with 8 bases remaining between them. The complete variable domain, with remaining parts taken from reference TRBV19 and TRBJ2-1, reads DGGITQSPKYLFRKEGQNVTLSCEQNLNHDAMYWYRQDPGQGLRLIYYSQIVNDFQKGDIAEGYSVSREKKESFPLTVTSAQKNPTAFYLCASSIVADSYNEQFFGPGTRLTVL.

In its sample, this clonotype was seen many times. The chain combines TRBV14 with TRBJ1-2, with D perhaps TRBD1 (6 bases). CDR1 SGHDN and CDR2 FVKESK come from the germline V gene. CDR3 size: 15 residues. Between the trimmed V and J ends, which lost 1 base and 5 bases, there was a span of 14 bases. CDR3 sequence: CASSQAEDRIYGYTF. CDR3 bases: TGTGCCAGCAGCCAAGCGGAGGACAGAATTTATGGCTACACCTTC.

In its sample, this clonotype was seen many times. CDR3 in DNA: TGTGCCAGCAGCCTATTGCCGGGACAGGTACAAGAGACCCAGTACTTC. Translating it yields CASSLLPGQVQETQYF. The chain joins TRBV7-8 to TRBJ2-5; 8 bases are shared with TRBD1. This CDR3 is 16 amino acids long. V lost 5 bases and J lost 2; bases outside the gene matches: 10. In germline, CDR1 is SGHVS, CDR2 FQNEAQ.

This clonotype was detected ten times or more. The V gene is TRBV7-2, the J gene TRBJ2-7, with D maybe TRBD2 (6 bases). The germline CDR1 and CDR2 sequences are SGHTA and FQGNSA. V lost 1 base to trimming and J lost 4 bases, with 14 bases between them. CDR3 size: 15 residues. In nucleotides, the CDR3 is TGTGCCAGCAGCTTAGAGGCAGGAGGAGGGTACGAGCAGTACTTC. Translating it yields CASSLEAGGGYEQYF.